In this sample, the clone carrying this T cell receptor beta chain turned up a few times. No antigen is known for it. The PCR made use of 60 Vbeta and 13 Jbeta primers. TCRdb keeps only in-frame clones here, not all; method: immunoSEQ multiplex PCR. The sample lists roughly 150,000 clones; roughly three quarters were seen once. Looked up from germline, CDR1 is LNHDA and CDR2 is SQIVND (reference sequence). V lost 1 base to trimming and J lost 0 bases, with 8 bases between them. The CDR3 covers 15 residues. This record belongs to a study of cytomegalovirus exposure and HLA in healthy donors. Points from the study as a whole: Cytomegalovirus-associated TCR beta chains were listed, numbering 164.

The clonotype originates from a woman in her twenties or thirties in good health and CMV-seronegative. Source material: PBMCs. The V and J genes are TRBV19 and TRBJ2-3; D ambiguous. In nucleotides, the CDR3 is TGTGCCAGTAGTATAGCCCCCAGGAGCACAGATACGCAGTATTTT. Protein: CASSIAPRSTDTQYF.